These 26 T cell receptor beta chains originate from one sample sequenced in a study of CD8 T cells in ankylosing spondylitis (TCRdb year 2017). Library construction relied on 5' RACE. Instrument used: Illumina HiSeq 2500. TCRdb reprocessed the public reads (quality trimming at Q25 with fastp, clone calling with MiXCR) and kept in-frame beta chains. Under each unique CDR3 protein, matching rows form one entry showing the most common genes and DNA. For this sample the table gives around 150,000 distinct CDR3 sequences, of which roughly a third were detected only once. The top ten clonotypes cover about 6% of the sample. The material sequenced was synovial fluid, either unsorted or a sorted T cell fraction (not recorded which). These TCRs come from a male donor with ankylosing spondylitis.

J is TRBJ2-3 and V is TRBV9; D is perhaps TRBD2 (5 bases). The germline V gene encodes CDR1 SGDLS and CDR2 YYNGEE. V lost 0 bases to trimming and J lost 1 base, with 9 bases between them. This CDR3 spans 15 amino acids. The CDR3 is CASSVVDSGTDTQYF. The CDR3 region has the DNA TGTGCCAGCAGCGTAGTCGATAGCGGCACAGATACGCAGTATTTT. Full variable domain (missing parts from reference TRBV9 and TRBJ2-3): DSGVTQTPKHLITATGQRVTLRCSPRSGDLSVYWYQQSLDQGLQFLIQYYNGEERAKGNILERFSAQQFPDLHSELNLSSLELGDSALYFCASSVVDSGTDTQYFGPGTRLTVL.

CDR3 in amino acids: CASSFESNQPQHF. For the CDR3, the DNA is TGTGCCAGCAGTTTTGAGAGCAATCAGCCCCAGCATTTT. The chain employs TRBV12-3 or TRBV12-4 and TRBJ1-5; no clear D gene. Trimming removed 3 bases at V and 1 base at J, with 4 bases between. The CDR3 loop spans 13 amino acids.

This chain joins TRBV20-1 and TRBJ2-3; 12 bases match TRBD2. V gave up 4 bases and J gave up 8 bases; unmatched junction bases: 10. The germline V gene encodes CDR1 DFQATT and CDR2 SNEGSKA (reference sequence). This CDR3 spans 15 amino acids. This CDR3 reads CSAKTSGSPAGTQYF. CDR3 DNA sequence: TGCAGTGCTAAGACTAGCGGGAGCCCCGCGGGTACGCAGTATTTT.

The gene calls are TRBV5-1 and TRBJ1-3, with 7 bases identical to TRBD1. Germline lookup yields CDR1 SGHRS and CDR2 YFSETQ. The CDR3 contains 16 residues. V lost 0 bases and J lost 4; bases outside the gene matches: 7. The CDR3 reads CASSLGDRAGGNTIYF. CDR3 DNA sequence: TGCGCCAGCAGCTTGGGTGACAGGGCCGGCGGAAACACCATATATTTT.

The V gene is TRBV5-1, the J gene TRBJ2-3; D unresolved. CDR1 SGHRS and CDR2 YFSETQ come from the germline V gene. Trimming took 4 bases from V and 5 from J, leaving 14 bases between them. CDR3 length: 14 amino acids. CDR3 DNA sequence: TGCGCCAGCAGCCCGGGCCCGCCCGGAGATACGCAGTATTTT. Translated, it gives CASSPGPPGDTQYF.

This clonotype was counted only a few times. The CDR3: CSAEPFGDSPLHF. CDR3 DNA: TGCAGTGCAGAACCTTTTGGGGATTCACCCCTCCACTTT. The rearrangement uses TRBV20-1 and TRBJ1-6; D remains unclear. The length of the CDR3 is 13 residues. With 6 bases removed from V and 8 bases from J, the gap between germline ends came to 14 bases. Germline-derived CDR1 and CDR2 are DFQATT and SNEGSKA (reference sequence).

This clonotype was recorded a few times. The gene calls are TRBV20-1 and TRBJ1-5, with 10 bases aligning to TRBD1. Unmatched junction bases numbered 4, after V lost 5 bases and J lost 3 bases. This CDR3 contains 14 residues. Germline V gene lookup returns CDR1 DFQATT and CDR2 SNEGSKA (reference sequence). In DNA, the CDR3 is TGCAGTGCTCGGGACAGGGGACCCAATCAGCCCCAGCATTTT. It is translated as CSARDRGPNQPQHF.

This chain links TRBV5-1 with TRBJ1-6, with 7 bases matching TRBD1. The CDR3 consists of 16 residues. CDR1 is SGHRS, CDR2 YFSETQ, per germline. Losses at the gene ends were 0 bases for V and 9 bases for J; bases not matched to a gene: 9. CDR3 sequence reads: CASSLEVQGTSSPLHF. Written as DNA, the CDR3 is TGCGCCAGCAGCTTGGAGGTACAGGGGACGAGTTCACCCCTCCACTTT. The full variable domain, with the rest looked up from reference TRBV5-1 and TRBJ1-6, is KAGVTQTPRYLIKTRGQQVTLSCSPISGHRSVSWYQQTPGQGLQFLFEYFSETQRNKGNFPGRFSGRQFSNSRSEMNVSTLELGDSALYLCASSLEVQGTSSPLHFGNGTRLTVT.

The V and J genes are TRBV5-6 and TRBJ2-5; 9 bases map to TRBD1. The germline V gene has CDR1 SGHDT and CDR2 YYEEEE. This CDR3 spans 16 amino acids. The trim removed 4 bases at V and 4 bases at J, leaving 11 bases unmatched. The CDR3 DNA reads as TGTGCCAGCAGCGCTGGGACAGGGTGGGGGAGAGAGACCCAGTACTTC. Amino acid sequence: CASSAGTGWGRETQYF.

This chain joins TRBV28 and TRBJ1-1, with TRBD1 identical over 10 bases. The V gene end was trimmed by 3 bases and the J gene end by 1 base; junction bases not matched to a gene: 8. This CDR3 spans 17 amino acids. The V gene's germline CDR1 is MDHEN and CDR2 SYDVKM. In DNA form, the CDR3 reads TGTGCCAGCAGTTTGAGGGGGACAGGGGTCAGGAACACTGAAGCTTTCTTT. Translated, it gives CASSLRGTGVRNTEAFF.

CDR3 bases: TGTGCCAGCAGCTTGAGGCATATCGATCAAGAGACCCAGTACTTC. Translating it yields CASSLRHIDQETQYF. The V call is TRBV5-6, the J call TRBJ2-5; D is ambiguous. The CDR3 consists of 15 residues. Germline values: CDR1 SGHDT, CDR2 YYEEEE. V was shortened by 1 base and J by 2 bases, with 12 bases between the two germline ends. The variable domain in full, completed from reference TRBV5-6 and TRBJ2-5, reads DAGVTQSPTHLIKTRGQQVTLRCSPKSGHDTVSWYQQALGQGPQFIFQYYEEEERQRGNFPDRFSGHQFPNYSSELNVNALLLGDSALYLCASSLRHIDQETQYFGPGTRLLVL.

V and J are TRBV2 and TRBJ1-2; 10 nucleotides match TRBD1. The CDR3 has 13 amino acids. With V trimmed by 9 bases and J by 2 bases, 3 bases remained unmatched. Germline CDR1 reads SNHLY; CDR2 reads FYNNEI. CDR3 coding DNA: TGTGCCAGGGGGACAGGGGCCAACTATGGCTACACCTTC. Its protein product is CARGTGANYGYTF.

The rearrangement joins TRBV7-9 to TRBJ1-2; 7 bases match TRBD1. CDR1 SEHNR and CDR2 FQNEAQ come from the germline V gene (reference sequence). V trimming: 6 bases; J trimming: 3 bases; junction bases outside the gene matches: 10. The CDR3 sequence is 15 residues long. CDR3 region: CASRPQGVDYYGYTF. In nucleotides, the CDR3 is TGTGCCAGCAGGCCCCAGGGGGTGGATTACTATGGCTACACCTTC.

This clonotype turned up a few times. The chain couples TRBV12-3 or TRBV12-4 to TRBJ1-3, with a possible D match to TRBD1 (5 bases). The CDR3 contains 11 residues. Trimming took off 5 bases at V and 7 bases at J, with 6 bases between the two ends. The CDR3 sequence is CASSRGNTIYF. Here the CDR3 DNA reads TGTGCCAGCAGTAGGGGCAACACCATATATTTT.

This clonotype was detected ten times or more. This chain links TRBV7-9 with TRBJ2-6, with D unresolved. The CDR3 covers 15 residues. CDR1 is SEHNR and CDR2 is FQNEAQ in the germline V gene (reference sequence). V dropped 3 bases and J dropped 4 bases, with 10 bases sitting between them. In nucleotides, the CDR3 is TGTGCCAGCAGCTTCATGGGGTCAGGGGCCAACGTCCTGACTTTC. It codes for CASSFMGSGANVLTF.

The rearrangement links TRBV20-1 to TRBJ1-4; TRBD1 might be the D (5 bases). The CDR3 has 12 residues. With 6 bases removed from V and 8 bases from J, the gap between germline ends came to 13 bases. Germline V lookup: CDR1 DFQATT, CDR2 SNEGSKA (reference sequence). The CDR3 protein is CSATERGEKLFF. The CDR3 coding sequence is TGCAGTGCAACCGAAAGGGGAGAAAAACTGTTTTTT.

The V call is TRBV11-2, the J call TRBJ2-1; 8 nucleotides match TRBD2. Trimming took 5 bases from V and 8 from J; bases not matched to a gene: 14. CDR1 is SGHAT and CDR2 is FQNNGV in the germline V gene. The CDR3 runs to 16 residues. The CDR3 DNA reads TGTGCCAGCAGCCCCTGGACTAGCCCTAAACCCTATGAGCAGTTCTTC. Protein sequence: CASSPWTSPKPYEQFF.

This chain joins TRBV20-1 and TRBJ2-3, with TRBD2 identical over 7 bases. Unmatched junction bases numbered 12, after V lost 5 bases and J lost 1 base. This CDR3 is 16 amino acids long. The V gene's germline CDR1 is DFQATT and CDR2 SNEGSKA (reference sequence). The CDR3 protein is CSALEGRGVGTDTQYF. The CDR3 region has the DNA TGCAGTGCTTTGGAGGGCCGGGGGGTGGGCACAGATACGCAGTATTTT.

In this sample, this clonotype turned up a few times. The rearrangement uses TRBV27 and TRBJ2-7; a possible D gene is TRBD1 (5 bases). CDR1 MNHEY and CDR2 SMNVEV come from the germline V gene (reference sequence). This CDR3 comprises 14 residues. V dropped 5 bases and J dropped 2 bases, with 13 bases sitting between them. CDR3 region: CASSTRVRAYEQYF. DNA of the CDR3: TGTGCCAGCAGTACCAGGGTACGGGCCTACGAGCAGTACTTC.

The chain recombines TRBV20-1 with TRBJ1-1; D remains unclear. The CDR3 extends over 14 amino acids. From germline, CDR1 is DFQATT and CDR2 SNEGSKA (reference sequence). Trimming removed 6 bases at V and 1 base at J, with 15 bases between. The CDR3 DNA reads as TGCAGTGCAATTGAACACGCCTCGAACACTGAAGCTTTCTTT. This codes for CSAIEHASNTEAFF.

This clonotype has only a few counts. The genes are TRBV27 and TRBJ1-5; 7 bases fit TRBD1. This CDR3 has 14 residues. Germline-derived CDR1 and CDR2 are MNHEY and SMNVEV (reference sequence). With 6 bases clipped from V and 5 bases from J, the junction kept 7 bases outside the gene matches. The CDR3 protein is CASRPRQGYQPQHF. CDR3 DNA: TGTGCCAGCAGACCTAGACAGGGCTATCAGCCCCAGCATTTT.

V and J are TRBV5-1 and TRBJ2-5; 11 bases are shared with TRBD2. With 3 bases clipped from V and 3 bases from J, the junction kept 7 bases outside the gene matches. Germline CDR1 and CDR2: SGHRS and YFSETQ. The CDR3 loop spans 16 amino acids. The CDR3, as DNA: TGCGCCAGCAGCTATAGGGGACTAGCGGCTGAAGAGACCCAGTACTTC. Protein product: CASSYRGLAAEETQYF.

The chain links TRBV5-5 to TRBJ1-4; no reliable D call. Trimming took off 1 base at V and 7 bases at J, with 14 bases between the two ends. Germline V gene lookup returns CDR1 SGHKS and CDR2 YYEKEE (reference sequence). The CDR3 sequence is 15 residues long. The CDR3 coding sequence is TGTGCCAGCAGCTTGTTTCAGAACCCTGGTGAAAAACTGTTTTTT. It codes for CASSLFQNPGEKLFF.

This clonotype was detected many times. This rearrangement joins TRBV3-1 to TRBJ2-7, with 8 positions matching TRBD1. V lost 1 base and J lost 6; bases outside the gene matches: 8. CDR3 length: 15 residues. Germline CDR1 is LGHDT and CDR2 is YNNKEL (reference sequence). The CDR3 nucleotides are TGTGCCAGCAGCCAAGGGACAGGGCGAGGGAGCGAGCAGTACTTC. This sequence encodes CASSQGTGRGSEQYF.

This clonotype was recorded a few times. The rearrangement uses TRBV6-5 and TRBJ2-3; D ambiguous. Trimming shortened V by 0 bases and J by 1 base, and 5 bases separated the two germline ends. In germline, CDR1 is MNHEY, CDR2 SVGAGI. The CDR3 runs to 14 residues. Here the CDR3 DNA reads TGTGCCAGCAGTTACTCTATCGGCACAGATACGCAGTATTTT. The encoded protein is CASSYSIGTDTQYF.

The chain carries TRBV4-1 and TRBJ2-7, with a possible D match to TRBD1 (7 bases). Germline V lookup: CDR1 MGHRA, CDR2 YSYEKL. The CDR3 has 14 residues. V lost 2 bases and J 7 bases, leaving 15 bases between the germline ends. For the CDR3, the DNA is TGCGCCAGCAGCCAACCCCCAGGGGGGAGGGAGCAGTACTTC. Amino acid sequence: CASSQPPGGREQYF.